A single sample is the source of the 12 T cell receptor beta chains below, sequenced in a study of blood T cells in healthy people across ages. With a J-beta primer mix and a sample-barcoded 5' primer, a second PCR ran about 7 to 12 cycles. TCRdb redid the calling of the 5' RACE reads with MiXCR, one entry per CDR3 protein. The sample consists of about 730,000 distinct CDR3 sequences, roughly 45% of them appearing once. The sequencing sample was made of blood. The receptors here all came from a woman aged 60-75 years in good health.

The chain recombines TRBV4-2 with TRBJ1-2; 9 bases map to TRBD1. The CDR3 contains 16 residues. The J segment lost 4 bases and the V segment lost 2 bases, leaving 8 bases of the junction unmatched. Germline CDR1 is LGHNA and CDR2 is YNFKEQ. CDR3 region: CASSQKPGQGIYGYTF. CDR3 DNA sequence: TGTGCCAGCAGCCAAAAACCGGGACAGGGCATCTATGGCTACACCTTC.

This clonotype was observed a few times. The chain is built from TRBV11-2 and TRBJ1-6; D gene uncertain. This CDR3 is built from 12 residues. CDR1 and CDR2 (germline): SGHAT, FQNNGV. Between the trimmed V and J ends, which lost 5 bases and 10 bases, there was a span of 9 bases. CDR3 sequence (DNA): TGTGCCAGCAGCCCCACGGGCTCACCCCTCCACTTT. This encodes CASSPTGSPLHF.

The chain joins TRBV10-3 to TRBJ2-7; weak D call: TRBD1 (6 bases). Trimming cost V 4 bases and J 3 bases, with 16 bases left between them. Germline V lookup: CDR1 ENHRY, CDR2 SYGVKD. The CDR3 runs to 15 residues. The chain's CDR3 is CAISGSGDTIYEQYF. CDR3 DNA: TGTGCCATCAGTGGGTCTGGGGACACGATCTACGAGCAGTACTTC.

The genes are TRBV7-2 and TRBJ2-2; unclear D gene. CDR1 and CDR2 from the germline V gene are SGHTA and FQGNSA. This CDR3 has 15 amino acids. Trimming took off 3 bases at V and 8 bases at J, with 16 bases between the two ends. For the CDR3, the DNA is TGTGCCAGCAGCTTCGCCGGGCTAGGTCAGGGGGAGCTGTTTTTT. Amino acid sequence: CASSFAGLGQGELFF. The full variable domain, in which reference TRBV7-2 and TRBJ2-2 provide the parts outside the CDR3, is GAGVSQSPSNKVTEKGKDVELRCDPISGHTALYWYRQSLGQGLEFLIYFQGNSAPDKSGLPSDRFSAERTGGSVSTLTIQRTQQEDSAVYLCASSFAGLGQGELFFGEGSRLTVL.

The chain links TRBV7-9 to TRBJ2-7, with D perhaps matching TRBD2 (6 bases). The CDR3 extends over 15 amino acids. Per the germline V gene, CDR1 is SEHNR and CDR2 is FQNEAQ (reference sequence). Trimming removed 2 bases at V and 2 bases at J, with 13 bases between. The CDR3 DNA reads as TGTGCCAGCAGCTTAAGGAGGGAGTCCGCCTACGAGCAGTACTTC. The encoded protein is CASSLRRESAYEQYF. Full variable domain (outside the CDR3, taken from reference TRBV7-9 and TRBJ2-7): DTGVSQNPRHKITKRGQNVTFRCDPISEHNRLYWYRQTLGQGPEFLTYFQNEAQLEKSRLLSDRFSAERPKGSFSTLEIQRTEQGDSAMYLCASSLRRESAYEQYFGPGTRLTVT.

V gene TRBV12-3 or TRBV12-4 combines with J gene TRBJ2-3, with 7 bases aligning to TRBD1. The CDR3 runs to 13 residues. The CDR3 spells CASEQGPGDTQYF. In nucleotides, the CDR3 is TGTGCTTCGGAACAGGGGCCAGGAGATACGCAGTATTTT.

This clonotype was detected many times. The rearrangement joins TRBV29-1 to TRBJ2-7, with a possible D match to TRBD2 (7 bases). This CDR3 has 13 residues. V was cut by 8 bases and J by 7 bases, with 21 bases left in between. Germline CDR1 and CDR2: SQVTM and ANQGSEA. CDR3 DNA: TGCAGCTGGGGGGGGGTGACAGGATCGGAGCAGTACTTC. Translating gives CSWGGVTGSEQYF.

The CDR3 region is CASSYSVQGFSNEQFF. CDR3 nucleotide sequence: TGTGCCAGCAGTTACTCTGTCCAGGGATTCTCCAATGAGCAGTTCTTC. The gene calls are TRBV6-2 or TRBV6-3 and TRBJ2-1; maybe TRBD1 (5 bases). Germline CDR1 reads MNHEY; CDR2 reads SVGEGT. V was trimmed by 0 bases and J by 6 bases, leaving 15 bases between them. The CDR3 covers 16 residues.

CDR3 sequence reads: CASSHTRQSIAKNIQYF. The DNA of the CDR3 is TGTGCCAGCAGCCATACGAGACAGTCAATAGCCAAAAACATTCAGTACTTC. The V gene is TRBV14, the J gene TRBJ2-4, with a tentative D call TRBD1 (5 bases). The germline V and J ends were trimmed by 3 bases and 0 bases, with 15 bases remaining between them. The CDR3 length is 17 residues. From germline, CDR1 is SGHDN and CDR2 FVKESK.

J is TRBJ2-5 and V is TRBV2; no definite D call. Deletions cut 11 bases from V and 4 bases from J, with 20 bases between. CDR1 and CDR2 (germline): SNHLY, FYNNEI. This CDR3 has 14 amino acids. In DNA form, the CDR3 reads TGTGCCGCGGCCGAAAGGAGACGGGTAGAGACCCAGTACTTC. Amino acid sequence: CAAAERRRVETQYF.

This clonotype was detected only a few times. The chain combines TRBV30 with TRBJ1-2; the D is unclear. The V gene's germline CDR1 is GTSNPN and CDR2 SVGIG (reference sequence). This CDR3 region has 10 residues. V lost 0 bases and J 6 bases, leaving 2 bases between the germline ends. The CDR3 coding sequence is TGTGCCTGGAGTGTACATGGCTACACCTTC. Translating it yields CAWSVHGYTF.

The V call is TRBV27, the J call TRBJ2-3; tentative D call: TRBD2 (6 bases). The germline V gene has CDR1 MNHEY and CDR2 SMNVEV (reference sequence). The CDR3 runs 16 residues. V lost 3 bases to trimming and J lost 3 bases, with 16 bases between them. Here the CDR3 reads CASSFNPGVRTDTQYF. For the CDR3, the DNA is TGTGCCAGCAGTTTCAATCCGGGAGTAAGGACAGATACGCAGTATTTT.